The next 2 T cell receptor beta chains were all read from a single sample in a study of T cell responses to AZD1222 COVID-19 vaccine (dated by TCRdb to about 2021). The time point label, read with the paper, signifies: about 28 days (+/-7) after the second vaccine dose. The library was built by means of the immunoSEQ multiplex PCR assay. The table comes from immuneACCESS by way of TCRdb, which keeps in-frame sequences with V and J called. Part of the clones is missing from these tables; in studies checked, under half for an unresolved V gene and the rest for unknown reasons. The sample table contains about 81,000 clones; only one count was recorded for around 93% of them. Jointly, the top ten make up roughly 8% of the sample. Material: peripheral blood, obtained 28 days after the second AZD1222 dose. These receptors came from an adult who received the AZD1222 COVID-19 vaccine.

The rearrangement links TRBV5-6 to TRBJ1-6; D is undetermined. Germline V gene data show CDR1 as SGHDT and CDR2 as YYEEEE. This CDR3 spans 19 amino acids. Trimming removed 5 bases at V and 0 bases at J, with 21 bases between. This chain's CDR3 is CASSSDGSFPRSYNSPLHF. CDR3 in DNA: TGTGCCAGCAGTTCCGATGGGTCATTTCCCCGCTCCTATAATTCACCCCTCCACTTT.

J is TRBJ1-5 and V is TRBV19; 7 positions agree with TRBD1. CDR1 and CDR2 from the germline V gene are LNHDA and SQIVND (reference sequence). The V gene end was trimmed by 0 bases and the J gene end by 5 bases; junction bases not matched to a gene: 4. The CDR3 loop spans 15 amino acids. CDR3 in DNA: TGTGCCAGTAGTATAGAACCACAGGGGTATCAGCCCCAGCATTTT. It specifies CASSIEPQGYQPQHF.